The 16 T cell receptor beta chains below were found in one sample sequenced in a study of blood T cell repertoires in COVID-19. Clones were read by immunoSEQ multiplex PCR, and TCRdb kept only the in-frame ones, dropping some. The sample has about 150,000 clones, approximately 87% seen once. The sequencing input was peripheral blood. The receptors originated from a human donor in a cohort sampled during active COVID-19.

This chain connects TRBV6-5 to TRBJ2-4; 8 bases are shared with TRBD2. Germline lookup yields CDR1 MNHEY and CDR2 SVGAGI. V shed 10 bases, J shed 10 bases, and the junction held 12 bases outside the gene matches. The CDR3 consists of 13 residues. Here the CDR3 DNA reads TGTGCCACCTTCGGGGGGGCAGCAGGGATTCAGTACTTC. This gives the protein CATFGGAAGIQYF.

This sequence joins TRBV7-2 and TRBJ1-1, with 9 bases that match TRBD1. CDR1 and CDR2 from the germline V gene are SGHTA and FQGNSA. This CDR3 has 14 amino acids. Trimming cost V 5 bases and J 7 bases; bases outside gene matches: 8. CDR3 residues: CASSVQGAPGEAFF. The DNA of the CDR3 is TGTGCCAGCAGCGTACAGGGGGCGCCGGGTGAAGCTTTCTTT.

The V gene is TRBV11-3, the J gene TRBJ2-1; 9 bases agree with TRBD1. Per germline, CDR1 SGHNT and CDR2 YENEEA. The CDR3 contains 14 residues. V lost 8 bases, J lost 5 bases, and 7 bases stayed unmatched. The CDR3 protein is CASGGQGQDNEQFF. CDR3 in DNA: TGTGCCAGCGGTGGACAGGGGCAAGACAATGAGCAGTTCTTC.

This chain connects TRBV15 to TRBJ1-1; TRBD1 matches at 9 bases. V was clipped by 5 bases and J by 5 bases; unmatched bases: 9. Germline CDR1 reads LNHNV; CDR2 reads YYDKDF (reference sequence). This CDR3 spans 15 amino acids. The CDR3 loop reads CATSRPQGASTEAFF. DNA for the CDR3: TGTGCCACCAGCCGACCACAGGGGGCTAGTACTGAAGCTTTCTTT.

V is TRBV24-1 and J is TRBJ2-1; 7 positions agree with TRBD2. The CDR3 loop spans 15 amino acids. V dropped 6 bases and J dropped 1; count of bases not matched to a gene: 5. Looked up from germline, CDR1 is KGHDR and CDR2 is SFDVKD. CDR3 sequence reads: CATSTSGASYNEQFF. CDR3 coding DNA: TGTGCCACCAGTACCAGCGGGGCGTCCTACAATGAGCAGTTCTTC.

The rearrangement links TRBV5-1 to TRBJ2-7; D ambiguous. Trimming took off 0 bases at V and 1 base at J, with 11 bases between the two ends. Germline CDR1 and CDR2: SGHRS and YFSETQ. CDR3 length: 15 residues. CDR3 nucleotides: TGCGCCAGCAGCTTGGGTACAGCTCAATCCTACGAGCAGTACGTC. Its translation is CASSLGTAQSYEQYV.

This clone has a single count. The gene calls are TRBV19 and TRBJ1-1; no clear D gene. Germline assignment: CDR1 LNHDA and CDR2 SQIVND (reference sequence). V was clipped by 5 bases and J by 1 base, with 2 bases between them. The CDR3 is made up of 11 amino acids. CDR3 amino acids: CASSQNTEAFF. The CDR3 DNA reads as TGTGCCAGTAGTCAGAACACTGAAGCTTTCTTT.

This clone showed up just a few times. V and J are TRBV7-9 and TRBJ1-2; maybe TRBD1 (5 bases). Germline V gene data show CDR1 as SEHNR and CDR2 as FQNEAQ (reference sequence). The V and J ends lost 1 base and 2 bases respectively, with 8 bases between them. The length of the CDR3 is 14 residues. In nucleotides, the CDR3 is TGTGCCAGCAGCTTAGAAAAGGGGAACTATGGCTACACCTTC. It translates to CASSLEKGNYGYTF.

This sequence joins TRBV29-1 and TRBJ2-3, with 7 bases aligning to TRBD2. V shed 8 bases and J 2 bases; nucleotides not matched to a gene: 4. CDR1 and CDR2 (germline): SQVTM, ANQGSEA. This CDR3 comprises 12 residues. Written as DNA, the CDR3 is TGCAGCCTGAGCGGGGACACAGATACGCAGTATTTT. Residues: CSLSGDTDTQYF.

The chain uses TRBV3-1 (or the pseudogene TRBV3-2) and TRBJ1-4; D remains ambiguous. This CDR3 has 14 residues. CDR1 and CDR2 from the germline V gene are LGHDT and YNNKEL (reference sequence). The germline V and J ends were trimmed by 0 bases and 7 bases, with 9 bases remaining between them. CDR3 protein: CASSQDLSSEKLFF. In DNA, the CDR3 is TGTGCCAGCAGCCAAGATTTGTCATCTGAAAAACTGTTTTTT.

Points on this clone: A read error may produce the germline difference seen at one junction end. The gene calls are TRBV2 and TRBJ2-1, with D perhaps matching TRBD2 (5 bases). CDR1 and CDR2 (germline): SNHLY, FYNNEI. The CDR3 extends over 15 amino acids. In DNA form, the CDR3 reads TGTGCCAGCAGTGAATCACTAGAAAGGGTCAATAAGCAGTTCTTC. This gives the protein CASSESLERVNKQFF.

V is TRBV6-1 and J is TRBJ1-5; TRBD1 is a possible D gene (5 bases). The length of the CDR3 is 15 residues. V lost 0 bases and J 5 bases, leaving 11 bases between the germline ends. Germline-derived CDR1 and CDR2 are MNHNS and SASEGT. The CDR3 region is CASSEAWGSHQPQHF. CDR3 sequence (DNA): TGTGCCAGCAGTGAAGCTTGGGGCTCCCATCAGCCCCAGCATTTT.

The V and J genes are TRBV9 and TRBJ2-1; TRBD2 aligns across 7 bases. This CDR3 is 15 amino acids long. J gave up 8 bases and V 2 bases, and 10 bases lay outside the gene matches. CDR1 and CDR2 (germline): SGDLS, YYNGEE. The DNA for the CDR3 is TGTGCCAGCAGCGTGTCGATTGGGCGGGAGTATGAGCAGTTCTTC. Translating it yields CASSVSIGREYEQFF.

This chain joins TRBV6-5 and TRBJ1-1, with a weak D call TRBD1 (5 bases). Germline V gene sequence: CDR1 MNHEY, CDR2 SVGAGI. Deletions cut 4 bases from V and 3 bases from J, with 9 bases between. The CDR3 covers 13 residues. The CDR3 nucleotides are TGTGCCAGCAGTTTCCAGGGTCACACTGAAGCTTTCTTT. Amino acids: CASSFQGHTEAFF.

V is TRBV7-2 and J is TRBJ1-2; D possibly corresponds to TRBD1 (6 bases). Germline loops: CDR1 SGHTA, CDR2 FQGNSA. V gave up 5 bases and J gave up 2 bases, with 15 bases separating them. The CDR3 consists of 15 residues. CDR3 protein: CASSTQQGRNYGYTF. DNA of the CDR3: TGTGCCAGCAGCACCCAACAGGGCAGGAACTATGGCTACACCTTC.

The rearrangement joins TRBV4-3 to TRBJ1-1; 8 nucleotides line up with TRBD1. The V gene end was trimmed by 0 bases and the J gene end by 11 bases; junction bases not matched to a gene: 11. The CDR3 extends over 15 amino acids. Looked up from germline, CDR1 is LGHNA and CDR2 is YSLEER. CDR3: CASSQEPAGGLGAFF. CDR3 nucleotide sequence: TGCGCCAGCAGCCAAGAACCTGCAGGGGGCTTGGGTGCTTTCTTT.